The text below deals with one T cell receptor beta chain. Germline V lookup: CDR1 SGHDT, CDR2 YYEEEE. This CDR3 contains 13 residues. The V end lost 3 bases, the J end lost 5 bases, and 9 bases lay between the germline ends. The sample comes from a study of cytomegalovirus exposure and HLA in healthy donors. This PCR relied on a set of 60 Vbeta primers and 13 Jbeta primers. Repertoires were generated with immunoSEQ multiplex PCR, while TCRdb's copy carries only in-frame clones and drops some. The data show some 110,000 clones, with around three quarters seen just once and under 7.5% held by the top ten.

The sequencing input was PBMCs. This TCR was sampled from a woman aged 50 to 60 in good health and CMV-seropositive. This chain joins TRBV5-6 and TRBJ2-4, with D perhaps TRBD2 (6 bases). The CDR3 sequence is CASSWSGENIQYF. The CDR3 DNA reads TGTGCCAGCAGCTGGTCGGGGGAAAACATTCAGTACTTC.